A single sample is the source of the 14 T cell receptor beta chains below, sequenced in a study of graft-versus-host responses after intestinal transplantation. TCRdb keeps only in-frame clones here, not all; method: immunoSEQ multiplex PCR. Of 21,000 or so clones listed, 55% to 60% are singletons. The sequencing used alloreactive CD4+ T cells from a mixed lymphocyte reaction culture, collected before intestinal transplant. Regarding subset: CFSE-low proliferating T cells sorted from roughly six-day pre-transplant mixed lymphocyte reaction (GvH or HvG direction). These receptors originate from a human patient who received an intestinal transplant.

This chain joins TRBV5-4 and TRBJ2-3; D perhaps matches TRBD1 (6 bases). This CDR3 region has 14 residues. Germline values: CDR1 SGHNT, CDR2 YYREEE (reference sequence). The V gene lost 4 bases and the J gene lost 4 bases, with 13 bases spanning the gap. The CDR3 nucleotides read TGTGCCAGCAGCCCGCAGACAGGTTCAGATACGCAGTATTTT. Amino acid sequence: CASSPQTGSDTQYF.

This sequence joins TRBV9 and TRBJ2-5, with D possibly TRBD1 on 5 matching bases. The V gene's germline CDR1 is SGDLS and CDR2 YYNGEE. V gave up 2 bases and J gave up 5 bases, with 19 bases separating them. The CDR3 runs 16 residues. Written as DNA, the CDR3 is TGTGCCAGCAGCGTGACTCGACAGCCGACCAGGGAGACCCAGTACTTC. Translating gives CASSVTRQPTRETQYF.

The chain is built from TRBV7-2 and TRBJ2-3; TRBD1 might be the D (5 bases). Per germline, CDR1 SGHTA and CDR2 FQGNSA. Trimming removed 5 bases at V and 4 bases at J, with 13 bases between. The CDR3 is 14 amino acids. In DNA form, the CDR3 reads TGTGCCAGCAGCCCCTCCAGGGATCCAGATACGCAGTATTTT. Its protein product is CASSPSRDPDTQYF.

The chain joins TRBV29-1 to TRBJ2-3; 12 bases fit TRBD2. Losses at the gene ends were 5 bases for V and 5 bases for J; bases not matched to a gene: 8. Germline assignment: CDR1 SQVTM and CDR2 ANQGSEA. CDR3 size: 15 residues. CDR3: CSVLHPGLAGDTQYF. Written as DNA, the CDR3 is TGCAGCGTTCTGCACCCGGGACTAGCGGGAGATACGCAGTATTTT.

This sequence joins TRBV4-1 and TRBJ1-1, with a possible D match to TRBD1 (6 bases). Germline CDR1 and CDR2: MGHRA and YSYEKL. Trimming took 0 bases from V and 2 from J, leaving 16 bases between them. This CDR3 region has 17 residues. The CDR3 DNA sequence: TGCGCCAGCAGCCAAGATGCAGGGGCCTCCTTCAACACTGAAGCTTTCTTT. It translates to CASSQDAGASFNTEAFF.

This clone was seen more than once but under ten times. The genes are TRBV5-1 and TRBJ2-2; TRBD1 is a possible D gene (5 bases). Trimming removed 1 base at V and 0 bases at J, with 10 bases between. Germline loops: CDR1 SGHRS, CDR2 YFSETQ. This CDR3 has 16 residues. The CDR3 DNA sequence: TGCGCCAGCAGCTTGTGGGGCACTCCGAACACCGGGGAGCTGTTTTTT. Its protein is CASSLWGTPNTGELFF.

This clone was detected only a few times. The rearrangement joins TRBV5-1 to TRBJ2-1; 11 bases are shared with TRBD2. This CDR3 contains 15 residues. Germline V gene sequence: CDR1 SGHRS, CDR2 YFSETQ. V lost 0 bases, J lost 6 bases, and 2 bases stayed unmatched. CDR3 region: CASSLGGLAGNEQFF. Written as DNA, the CDR3 is TGCGCCAGCAGCTTGGGTGGACTAGCGGGCAATGAGCAGTTCTTC. The variable domain in full, with the rest retrieved from reference TRBV5-1 and TRBJ2-1, is KAGVTQTPRYLIKTRGQQVTLSCSPISGHRSVSWYQQTPGQGLQFLFEYFSETQRNKGNFPGRFSGRQFSNSRSEMNVSTLELGDSALYLCASSLGGLAGNEQFFGPGTRLTVL.

The rearrangement joins TRBV19 to TRBJ1-6; D remains unclear. V dropped 3 bases and J dropped 0 bases, with 12 bases sitting between them. The CDR3 totals 17 residues. In germline, CDR1 is LNHDA, CDR2 SQIVND (reference sequence). The CDR3, as DNA: TGTGCCAGTAGTATTTCCCACGGGAGCTCCTATAATTCACCCCTCCACTTT. This sequence encodes CASSISHGSSYNSPLHF.

V and J are TRBV7-3 and TRBJ2-3; 9 bases are shared with TRBD2. Germline V CDR1 and CDR2: SGHTA, FQGTGA. V was pared by 5 bases and J by 4 bases, with 10 bases of the junction left unmatched. The CDR3 length is 16 residues. The CDR3 coding sequence is TGTGCCAGCAGCCCAGGACTAGCGAAACGGGCAGATACGCAGTATTTT. It codes for CASSPGLAKRADTQYF.

This clone has just a few counts. This chain uses TRBV30 with TRBJ1-4; possibly TRBD1 for D (6 bases). V was trimmed by 0 bases and J by 4 bases, leaving 12 bases between them. Germline CDR1 GTSNPN, CDR2 SVGIG (reference sequence). The length of the CDR3 is 15 residues. DNA of the CDR3: TGTGCCTGGAGTGTGCCGGGACACCTTAATGAAAAACTGTTTTTT. It yields the protein CAWSVPGHLNEKLFF.

This clone was picked up a small number of times. This chain connects TRBV18 to TRBJ1-2; D gene unclear. The CDR3 length is 12 residues. The V and J ends lost 1 base and 2 bases respectively, with 2 bases between them. Germline V gives CDR1 KGHSH, CDR2 LQKENI. This CDR3 is CASSPLNYGYTF. CDR3 nucleotides: TGTGCCAGCTCACCACTAAACTATGGCTACACCTTC. The full variable domain, in which reference TRBV18 and TRBJ1-2 provide the parts outside the CDR3, is NAGVMQNPRHLVRRRGQEARLRCSPMKGHSHVYWYRQLPEEGLKFMVYLQKENIIDESGMPKERFSAEFPKEGPSILRIQQVVRGDSAAYFCASSPLNYGYTFGSGTRLTVV.

This chain uses TRBV29-1 with TRBJ1-1; no firm D call. Germline-derived CDR1 and CDR2 are SQVTM and ANQGSEA. The CDR3 loop spans 14 amino acids. The ends were cut back, 5 bases at V and 5 bases at J, with 18 bases in the middle. The CDR3 sequence: CSVKVSGGWTEAFF. For the CDR3, the DNA is TGCAGCGTTAAAGTGTCAGGAGGATGGACTGAAGCTTTCTTT.

This clone has more than one count but fewer than ten. A junction end diverges from the germline sequence, so it may reflect a read error. V and J are TRBV28 and TRBJ2-1; TRBD1 agrees at 9 bases. The CDR3 consists of 14 residues. Germline V gene lookup returns CDR1 MDHEN and CDR2 SYDVKM. The CDR3 sequence is CASSLTRPGTGFIF. The CDR3 DNA is TGTGCCAGCAGTTTAACCCGGCCCGGGACAGGGTTCATCTTC.

This clone was seen a handful of times. The rearrangement links TRBV7-3 to TRBJ1-1, with D perhaps TRBD1 (5 bases). CDR3 length: 15 amino acids. Trimming shortened V by 3 bases and J by 1 base, and 12 bases separated the two germline ends. The V gene's germline CDR1 is SGHTA and CDR2 FQGTGA. Here the CDR3 reads CASSFGDRGNTEAFF. CDR3 DNA: TGTGCCAGCAGCTTTGGCGACAGAGGGAACACTGAAGCTTTCTTT.